Following are 13 T cell receptor beta chains from one sample sequenced in a study of T cells after yellow fever vaccination. TCRdb re-called the 5' RACE reads through MiXCR, storing one row per CDR3 protein. Found here are 280,000 or so distinct CDR3 sequences, 8.7% of them singletons; the top ten hold 3% to 3.5%. Material: CD4+ T cells sorted from PBMCs, obtained 5 days after the yellow fever booster vaccination. The source is a man aged 18 to 30 who received the YFV17D yellow fever vaccine.

This rearrangement joins TRBV6-5 to TRBJ2-5; TRBD2 matches at 7 bases. V was pared by 8 bases and J by 4 bases, with 7 bases of the junction left unmatched. Germline CDR1 is MNHEY and CDR2 is SVGAGI. This CDR3 contains 13 residues. The CDR3 region is CASGVLAGETQYF. In DNA, the CDR3 is TGTGCCAGCGGTGTGTTAGCGGGAGAGACCCAGTACTTC.

This clonotype was picked up a small number of times. The rearrangement joins TRBV5-1 to TRBJ2-5, with D perhaps TRBD1 (6 bases). CDR3 size: 11 residues. Germline CDR1 is SGHRS and CDR2 is YFSETQ. Trimming took off 6 bases at V and 7 bases at J, with 10 bases between the two ends. This chain's CDR3 is CASIKQGTQYF. The CDR3 DNA follows: TGCGCCAGCATAAAACAGGGGACCCAGTACTTC.

This clonotype has ten or more counts. J is TRBJ2-7 and V is TRBV3-1; D unresolved. The CDR3 runs to 13 residues. Trimming stripped 4 bases from V and 5 bases from J, with 12 bases between. Germline V gene sequence: CDR1 LGHDT, CDR2 YNNKEL (reference sequence). Here the CDR3 DNA reads TGTGCCAGCAGCCCAGAGGTTCTGGACGAGCAGTACGTC. As protein: CASSPEVLDEQYV.

This clonotype has only a few counts. The V and J genes are TRBV3-1 and TRBJ2-7; D is perhaps TRBD1 (6 bases). Germline values: CDR1 LGHDT, CDR2 YNNKEL (reference sequence). Trimming cost V 1 base and J 6 bases, with 13 bases left between them. This CDR3 region has 14 residues. As DNA, the CDR3 is TGTGCCAGCAGCCAAGTAAACAGGGTCGGCGAGCAGTACTTC. This encodes CASSQVNRVGEQYF.

This clonotype has more than one count but fewer than ten. CDR3 protein: CASSPRTGTGNGDTEAFF. The CDR3 nucleotides are TGTGCCAGCTCACCACGAACCGGGACAGGGAATGGGGACACTGAAGCTTTCTTT. The chain uses TRBV18 and TRBJ1-1; TRBD1 agrees at 9 bases. Germline CDR1 reads KGHSH; CDR2 reads LQKENI. The CDR3 loop spans 18 amino acids. Trimming cost V 1 base and J 3 bases; bases outside gene matches: 12.

This clonotype turned up a few times. The chain combines TRBV2 with TRBJ1-2; no clear D gene. The CDR3 totals 12 residues. The germline V and J ends were trimmed by 4 bases and 8 bases, with 11 bases remaining between them. CDR1 is SNHLY, CDR2 FYNNEI, per germline. The CDR3 spells CASSGLKDGYTF. DNA for the CDR3: TGTGCCAGCAGTGGCCTAAAGGACGGCTACACCTTC.

The gene calls are TRBV19 and TRBJ1-2; D not resolved. Germline loops: CDR1 LNHDA, CDR2 SQIVND (reference sequence). Trimming removed 7 bases from V and 6 bases from J, with 12 bases in between. The CDR3 covers 12 residues. CDR3 protein: CASKSLGDGYTF. CDR3 coding DNA: TGTGCCAGTAAGTCCCTTGGGGATGGCTACACCTTC.

This sequence joins TRBV7-3 and TRBJ2-5, with 7 bases fitting TRBD2. The CDR3 spans 15 residues. CDR1 and CDR2 (germline): SGHTA, FQGTGA. V lost 2 bases to trimming and J lost 3 bases; unmatched junction nucleotides: 6. CDR3: CASSLGLGLEETQYF. Here the CDR3 DNA reads TGTGCCAGCAGCTTAGGACTAGGGCTGGAAGAGACCCAGTACTTC.

The sample holds a few counts of this clonotype. This chain connects TRBV20-1 to TRBJ2-2, with D possibly TRBD2 on 6 matching bases. The CDR3 totals 13 residues. Germline V CDR1 and CDR2: DFQATT, SNEGSKA (reference sequence). V was clipped by 7 bases and J by 5 bases, with 14 bases between them. CDR3 protein: CSVGGAGTGELFF. The CDR3 DNA reads as TGCAGTGTAGGAGGGGCGGGAACCGGGGAGCTGTTTTTT.

This clonotype came up a few times. The CDR3 sequence: CASSTRTGGDTEAFF. The CDR3 DNA reads TGCGCCAGCAGCACCCGGACAGGCGGAGACACTGAAGCTTTCTTT. The chain couples TRBV4-1 to TRBJ1-1, with 7 bases aligning to TRBD1. The CDR3 totals 15 residues. Germline CDR1 reads MGHRA; CDR2 reads YSYEKL. With V trimmed by 5 bases and J by 3 bases, 9 bases remained unmatched.

This clonotype was recorded many times. The J gene is TRBJ1-2, the V gene TRBV5-1; D gene ambiguous. The CDR3 totals 16 residues. Trimming shortened V by 4 bases and J by 1 base, and 17 bases separated the two germline ends. From germline, CDR1 is SGHRS and CDR2 YFSETQ. The DNA for the CDR3 is TGCGCCAGCAGCCCGGAGGGTCTTTCCCTTAACTATGGCTACACCTTC. Protein: CASSPEGLSLNYGYTF.

The chain employs TRBV5-1 and TRBJ2-7, with TRBD1 matching over 12 bases. The V segment lost 3 bases and the J segment 5 bases; nucleotides outside the gene matches: 6. Germline V lookup: CDR1 SGHRS, CDR2 YFSETQ. CDR3 length equals 15 residues. The CDR3, as DNA: TGCGCCAGCAGCTGGGGACAGGGGGCTTTAAACGAGCAGTACTTC. This encodes CASSWGQGALNEQYF.

This clonotype appeared a few times. V is TRBV5-1 and J is TRBJ1-1; D is uncertain. The CDR3 sequence is 15 residues long. Germline-derived CDR1 and CDR2 are SGHRS and YFSETQ. The V gene lost 0 bases and the J gene lost 5 bases, with 14 bases spanning the gap. The CDR3 loop is CASSLVVGSLTEAFF. The CDR3, as DNA: TGCGCCAGCAGCTTGGTCGTTGGCAGTTTAACTGAAGCTTTCTTT.